This T cell receptor beta chain is from a study of cytomegalovirus exposure and HLA in healthy donors. General observations from the study: Immune exposure information available was restricted to CMV serostatus. Reports credit the classifier with highly specific, highly sensitive diagnosis of cytomegalovirus status. Some public TCRs appeared in many individuals, while most sequences were rare.

The J segment lost 2 bases and the V segment lost 2 bases, leaving 4 bases of the junction unmatched. This CDR3 region has 16 residues. Germline lookup yields CDR1 MNHEY and CDR2 SVGAGI. The PCR ran on 60 Vbeta and 13 Jbeta primers. Original processing notes: Roughly 83 million unique TCR beta chains, approximately 11 million of them shared, were counted by a later analysis. Sequencing used immunoSEQ multiplex PCR; TCRdb keeps in-frame clones, though not all of them. V, J and clone size derive from that table, while D and trimming were established from the DNA sequence. The repertoire holds around 280,000 clones, with approximately 90% as singletons. Points on this clone: Its matching antigen is unknown.

This sequence originates from a woman aged 18-29 years in good health and CMV-seronegative. Sequencing was carried out using PBMCs. The V call is TRBV6-5, the J call TRBJ1-3, with 9 bases matching TRBD1. CDR3 coding DNA: TGTGCCAGCAGTTACGGGACAGGGAGTACTGGAAACACCATATATTTT. Translating it yields CASSYGTGSTGNTIYF.